This T cell receptor (beta chain) was recorded in a study of blood T cell repertoires in COVID-19. Across the whole study: The United States, Italy and Spain provided the acute and convalescent COVID-19 samples. Nucleic acid was either cDNA or gDNA, and it came from T cells, B-cell-depleted T cells, or PBMCs.

Original methodology: Estimation of nucleated cell counts was performed using reference gene primer amplification. Method: immunoSEQ multiplex PCR; TCRdb's copy keeps in-frame clones and lacks some. The DNA gave D and trimming, while V, J and clone size come from that table. In the table there are about 40,000 clones, about 87% of which are singletons. This CDR3 region has 14 residues. Germline values: CDR1 ENHRY, CDR2 SYGVKD. The V gene end was trimmed by 6 bases and the J gene end by 3 bases; junction bases not matched to a gene: 6. This clonotype originated in a woman between 65 and 79 years old with acute or convalescent COVID-19. The rearrangement uses TRBV10-3 and TRBJ2-3, with TRBD1 matching 7 bases. Sequences were obtained from peripheral blood. Written as DNA, the CDR3 is TGTGCCATCAGCGAGGGACAGTCGACAGATACGCAGTATTTT. The encoded protein is CAISEGQSTDTQYF.